This T cell receptor (beta chain) appears in the sequencing data of a study of blood T cell repertoires in COVID-19. As for the study in general: Samples taken during acute and convalescent COVID-19 were collected in the United States, Italy and Spain. PBMCs, B-cell-depleted T cells, or T cells provided the cDNA or gDNA that made up the material.

Original processing notes: Nucleated cell counts were estimated from reference gene primer amplification. Data came from immunoSEQ multiplex PCR; TCRdb stores just in-frame clones and leaves some out. The D gene and trimming were derived from the DNA, and the V and J assignments and clone size from that table. Of 150,000 to 200,000 clones listed, more than 75% are singletons. Germline assignment: CDR1 SQVTM and CDR2 ANQGSEA. The CDR3 totals 13 residues. The ends lost 4 bases at V and 1 base at J; junction bases unmatched: 3. Sample: peripheral blood. This sequence was found in a human donor in a cohort sampled during active COVID-19. The chain combines TRBV29-1 with TRBJ1-1, with 7 bases identical to TRBD1. CDR3 nucleotides: TGCAGCGTTGGACAGGGCCGGAACACTGAAGCTTTCTTT. Translating gives CSVGQGRNTEAFF.